This TCR beta chain was captured in a study of graft-versus-host responses after intestinal transplantation. The table came from immunoSEQ multiplex PCR; TCRdb's copy has only in-frame clones and leaves some out. Of about 71,000 clones detected, 90% appear once; the ten largest clones hold 1.3%. About this clone: The antigen is unknown.

Looked up from germline, CDR1 is SNHLY and CDR2 is FYNNEI. The CDR3 is 14 amino acids. This receptor was obtained from a human donor who received an intestinal transplant. Sequences were derived from unstimulated CD8+ T cells sorted from spleen or lymph node cells, sampled before intestinal transplant. The chain recombines TRBV2 with TRBJ2-5, with D tentatively TRBD1 (5 bases). The DNA end is more similar to TRBJ2-7, so the J call may be wrong. The CDR3 is CASSGGRVAYEQYF. The CDR3 region has the DNA TGTGCCAGCAGTGGGGGCAGGGTCGCCTACGAGCAGTACTTC.